This TCR beta chain is from a study of shared clonotypes between healthy human individuals. General observations from the study: Among donors, sharing of clonotypes was expected to be affected by sequencing depth. Four donors had around 5% of their naive CD4 clonotypes in common.

Naive CD8 cells comprised CD45RO-negative, CCR7-positively selected cells, excluding terminally differentiated effector memory CD45RA+ cells. Germline trimming cut 2 bases from V and 0 bases from J; bases unmatched to any gene: 9. The CDR3 extends over 18 amino acids. From germline, CDR1 is MNHEY and CDR2 SMNVEV (reference sequence). As for this clone: Its cognate antigen is unknown.

Libraries were prepared by immunoSEQ multiplex PCR; TCRdb keeps only in-frame clonotypes and omits some of them. In the table there are approximately 720,000 clones, 92% of which are singletons. V and J are TRBV27 and TRBJ2-7; TRBD2 matches 11 bases. The sequence came from a man aged 30 to 39 in good health. The sample taken for sequencing was naive CD8+ T cells sorted from blood. CDR3 nucleotide sequence: TGTGCCAGCAGTTTAAGCTCGACTAGCGGGACGAGCTCCTACGAGCAGTACTTC. It translates to CASSLSSTSGTSSYEQYF.